This TCR beta chain was found in a study of CD8+ T cells in alopecia areata. Study background: Patients given treatment had severity scored by the percentage of scalp area affected. Findings of the study overall: Under tofacitinib, numerous expanded lesional clonotypes remained detectable in scalp and blood.

Reverse transcribed after extraction, RNA yielded cDNA as the sequencing template. Generated by immunoSEQ multiplex PCR, the TCRdb table keeps only in-frame clones and is missing some. The table includes approximately 160,000 clones, less than 80% detected once. Comments on this clone: Its antigen remains unknown.

Described treatment: oral pan-JAK inhibitor, 5-10 mg twice daily. The researchers isolated CD4+ and CD8+ T cells from PBMCs by sorting. The CDR3 totals 14 residues. Per the germline V gene, CDR1 is MNHNY and CDR2 is SVGAGI (reference sequence). Trimming pared 6 bases from V and 1 base from J, leaving 7 bases between. The receptor was isolated from a human donor with alopecia areata. Source: CD4+ T cells sorted from blood, taken at week 24, from a patient treated with tofacitinib. This chain connects TRBV6-6 to TRBJ2-6; either TRBD1 or TRBD2 may fit D (5 bases each). The CDR3, as DNA: TGTGCCAGCAGCTGGGGGTCTGGGGCCAACGTCCTGACTTTC. It codes for CASSWGSGANVLTF.